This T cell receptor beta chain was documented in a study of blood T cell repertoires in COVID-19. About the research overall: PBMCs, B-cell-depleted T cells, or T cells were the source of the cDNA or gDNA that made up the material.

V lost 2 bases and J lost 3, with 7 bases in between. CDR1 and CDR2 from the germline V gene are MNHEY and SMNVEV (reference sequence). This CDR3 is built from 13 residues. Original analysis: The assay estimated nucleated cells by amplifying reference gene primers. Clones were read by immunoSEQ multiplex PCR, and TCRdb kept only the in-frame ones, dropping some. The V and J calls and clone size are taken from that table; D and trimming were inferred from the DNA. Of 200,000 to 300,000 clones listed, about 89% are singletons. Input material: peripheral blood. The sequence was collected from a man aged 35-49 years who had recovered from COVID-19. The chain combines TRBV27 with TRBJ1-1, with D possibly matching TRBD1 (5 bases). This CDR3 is CASSLLGDTEAFF. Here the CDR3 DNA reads TGTGCCAGCAGTTTACTAGGGGACACTGAAGCTTTCTTT.